This TCR beta chain was retrieved from a study of blood T cell repertoires in COVID-19. Study in general: The analysed material was cDNA or gDNA that came from T cells, B-cell-depleted T cells, or PBMCs.

This clone was seen only once. From germline, CDR1 is SGDLS and CDR2 YYNGEE. The CDR3 has 19 amino acids. V gave up 4 bases and J gave up 1 base, with 21 bases separating them. Authors' data handling: The assay estimated nucleated cells by amplifying reference gene primers. The protocol was immunoSEQ multiplex PCR, while the TCRdb copy is restricted to in-frame clones and leaves out a portion. The V and J calls and clone size were taken over from that table, and D and trimming were inferred from the DNA. The sample has under 200,000 clones; approximately 85% are singletons. The sequence was obtained from a man aged 35-49 years with acute COVID-19. The V and J genes are TRBV9 and TRBJ2-6; weak D call: TRBD1 (5 bases). The sequencing sample was made of PBMCs or T cells enriched from blood (not recorded which). CDR3 sequence reads: CASSSRTIGPFSGANVLTF. The CDR3 DNA reads TGTGCCAGCAGCTCTCGGACAATTGGCCCCTTTTCTGGGGCCAACGTCCTGACTTTC.